Listed here are 10 T cell receptor beta chains from one sample, sequenced in a study of Ad26.COV2.S vaccination and SARS-CoV-2 variants. Some clones are missing from TCRdb's copy, which holds only in-frame ones; the method was immunoSEQ multiplex PCR. The sample holds some 290,000 clones, around 84% seen once. Sample treatment: around 19 received Ad26.COV2.S at low or high dose, single or two shots; 5 received placebo; per-sample allocation not given. On day 63 after the first injection, vaccine and placebo recipients gave samples. The sequenced sample was peripheral blood, obtained in a trial of Ad26.COV2.S vaccine versus placebo. These TCRs come from a person between 18 and 60 years old who received the Ad26.COV2.S COVID-19 vaccine or a placebo.

The chain employs TRBV27 and TRBJ2-7, with a possible D match to TRBD1 (5 bases). The CDR3 spans 16 residues. The germline V and J ends were trimmed by 5 bases and 0 bases, with 17 bases remaining between them. Germline V CDR1 and CDR2: MNHEY, SMNVEV (reference sequence). CDR3 loop: CASSPTTASNSYEQYF. The CDR3 region has the DNA TGTGCCAGCAGTCCTACGACAGCATCGAACTCCTACGAGCAGTACTTC.

CDR3 region: CASSLQGAAYNEQFF. The CDR3 nucleotides read TGTGCCAGCAGTTTACAGGGGGCGGCATACAATGAGCAGTTCTTC. The rearrangement links TRBV27 to TRBJ2-1, with TRBD1 matching over 8 bases. This CDR3 spans 15 amino acids. Looked up from germline, CDR1 is MNHEY and CDR2 is SMNVEV (reference sequence). The V and J ends lost 2 bases and 4 bases, in that order; junction bases with no gene match: 4.

V and J are TRBV27 and TRBJ1-2, with 7 nucleotides matching TRBD1. Germline CDR1 is MNHEY and CDR2 is SMNVEV (reference sequence). The CDR3 loop spans 13 amino acids. V trimming: 3 bases; J trimming: 6 bases; junction bases outside the gene matches: 4. CDR3 nucleotides: TGTGCCAGCAGTTTTGAAGGGGGCAATGGCTACACCTTC. This gives the protein CASSFEGGNGYTF.

This clone occurred a few times. The V and J genes are TRBV19 and TRBJ2-2, with 11 bases lining up with TRBD2. The V segment lost 6 bases and the J segment 3 bases; nucleotides outside the gene matches: 3. CDR1 is LNHDA and CDR2 is SQIVND in the germline V gene (reference sequence). This CDR3 has 15 residues. The CDR3 sequence: CASRTSGGYTGELFF. The CDR3 bases are TGTGCCAGTAGAACTAGCGGGGGATACACCGGGGAGCTGTTTTTT.

This clone appeared a few times. V gene TRBV19 combines with J gene TRBJ2-6; D is perhaps TRBD1 (5 bases). The germline CDR1 and CDR2 sequences are LNHDA and SQIVND (reference sequence). Between the trimmed V and J ends, which lost 5 bases and 3 bases, there was a span of 11 bases. This CDR3 contains 15 residues. Here the CDR3 DNA reads TGTGCCAGTAGTTCAGGGTCCGGTGGGGCCAACGTCCTGACTTTC. Translated: CASSSGSGGANVLTF.

V and J are TRBV5-4 and TRBJ1-6, with a possible D match to TRBD1 (5 bases). The V gene lost 5 bases and the J gene lost 8 bases, with 20 bases spanning the gap. CDR1 and CDR2 (germline): SGHNT, YYREEE (reference sequence). CDR3 length: 16 amino acids. The CDR3 is CASRGRGAHGDSPLHF. In nucleotides, the CDR3 is TGTGCCAGCAGAGGCAGAGGGGCCCATGGTGATTCACCCCTCCACTTT.

This rearrangement joins TRBV18 to TRBJ2-3; 7 bases line up with TRBD1. This CDR3 comprises 14 residues. Germline assignment: CDR1 KGHSH and CDR2 LQKENI. The ends lost 6 bases at V and 5 bases at J; junction bases unmatched: 8. Written as DNA, the CDR3 is TGTGCCAGCTCCTCCGAGGGGGCGGAAGATACGCAGTATTTT. It is translated as CASSSEGAEDTQYF.

In this sample, this clone turned up once. This rearrangement joins TRBV12-3 or TRBV12-4 to TRBJ1-3; D is unclear. The CDR3 runs to 13 residues. The V and J ends lost 0 bases and 4 bases respectively, with 4 bases between them. CDR3 sequence: CASSLAGGNTIYF. CDR3 sequence (DNA): TGTGCCAGCAGTTTAGCTGGGGGAAACACCATATATTTT.

This clone has a handful of counts. CDR3 DNA: TGTGCCAGCAGCCGGGACAGGGGAACCGGGGAGCTGTTTTTT. Amino acids: CASSRDRGTGELFF. The genes are TRBV11-3 and TRBJ2-2; 10 positions agree with TRBD1. Germline CDR1 SGHNT, CDR2 YENEEA. The CDR3 has 14 amino acids. Germline trimming cut 5 bases from V and 5 bases from J; bases unmatched to any gene: 2.

This clone appeared once. This chain links TRBV19 with TRBJ2-2; 8 positions agree with TRBD1. CDR1 is LNHDA, CDR2 SQIVND, per germline (reference sequence). V was pared by 6 bases and J by 3 bases, with 6 bases of the junction left unmatched. There are 15 residues in the CDR3. The CDR3 loop is CASSNRRGHTGELFF. The CDR3 coding sequence is TGTGCCAGTAGCAATCGCAGGGGGCACACCGGGGAGCTGTTTTTT. The full variable domain, completed using reference TRBV19 and TRBJ2-2, is DGGITQSPKYLFRKEGQNVTLSCEQNLNHDAMYWYRQDPGQGLRLIYYSQIVNDFQKGDIAEGYSVSREKKESFPLTVTSAQKNPTAFYLCASSNRRGHTGELFFGEGSRLTVL.